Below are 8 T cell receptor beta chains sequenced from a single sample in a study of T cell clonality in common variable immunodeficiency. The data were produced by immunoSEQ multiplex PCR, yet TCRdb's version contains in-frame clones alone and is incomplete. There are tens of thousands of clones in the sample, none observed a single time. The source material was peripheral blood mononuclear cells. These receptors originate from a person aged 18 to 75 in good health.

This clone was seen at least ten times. The CDR3 is CASSRSDGAGNEKLFF. The sequenced CDR3 bases are TGTGCCAGCTCACGTTCCGACGGAGCAGGGAATGAAAAA. The chain links TRBV18 to TRBJ1-4; the D gene is possibly TRBD1 (5 bases). Read data end 3 residues before the CDR3 end; the end is taken from the germline J gene. The CDR3 has 16 residues. The ends were cut back, 4 bases at V and 5 bases at J, with 17 bases in the middle. Germline CDR1 KGHSH, CDR2 LQKENI.

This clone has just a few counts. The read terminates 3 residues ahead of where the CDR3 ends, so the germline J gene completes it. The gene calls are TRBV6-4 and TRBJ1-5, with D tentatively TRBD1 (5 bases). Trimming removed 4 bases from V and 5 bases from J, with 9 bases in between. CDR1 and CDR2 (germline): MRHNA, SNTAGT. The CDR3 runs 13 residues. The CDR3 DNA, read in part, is TGTGCCAGCAGTGCGGGGGAACATCAGCCC. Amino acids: CASSAGEHQP. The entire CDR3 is CASSAGEHQPQHF.

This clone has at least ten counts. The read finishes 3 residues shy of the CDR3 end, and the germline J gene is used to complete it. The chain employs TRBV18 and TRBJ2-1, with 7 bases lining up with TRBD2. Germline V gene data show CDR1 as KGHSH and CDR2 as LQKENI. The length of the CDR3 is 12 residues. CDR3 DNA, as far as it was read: TGTGAGGAGCGGGGAAATGGGTTTGAG. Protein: CEERGNGFE. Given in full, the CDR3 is CEERGNGFEQFF.

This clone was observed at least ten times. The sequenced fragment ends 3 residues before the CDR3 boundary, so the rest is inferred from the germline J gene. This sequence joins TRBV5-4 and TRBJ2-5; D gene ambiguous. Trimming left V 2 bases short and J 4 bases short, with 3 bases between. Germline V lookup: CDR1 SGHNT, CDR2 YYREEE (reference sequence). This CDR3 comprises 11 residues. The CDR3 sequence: CASSFRETQYF. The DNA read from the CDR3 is TGTGCCAGCAGCTTCAGAGAGACC. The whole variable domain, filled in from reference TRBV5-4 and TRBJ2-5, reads ETGVTQSPTHLIKTRGQQVTLRCSSQSGHNTVSWYQQALGQGPQFIFQYYREEENGRGNFPPRFSGLQFPNYSSELNVNALELDDSALYLCASSFRETQYFGPGTRLLVL.

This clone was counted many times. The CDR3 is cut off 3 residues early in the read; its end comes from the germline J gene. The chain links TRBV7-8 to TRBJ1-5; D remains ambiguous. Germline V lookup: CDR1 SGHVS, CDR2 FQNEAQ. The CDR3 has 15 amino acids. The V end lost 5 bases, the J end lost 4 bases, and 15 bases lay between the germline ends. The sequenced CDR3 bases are TGTGCCAGCAGCCCAGCGCCGGGTTTGAATCAGCCC. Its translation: CASSPAPGLNQP. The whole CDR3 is CASSPAPGLNQPQHF.

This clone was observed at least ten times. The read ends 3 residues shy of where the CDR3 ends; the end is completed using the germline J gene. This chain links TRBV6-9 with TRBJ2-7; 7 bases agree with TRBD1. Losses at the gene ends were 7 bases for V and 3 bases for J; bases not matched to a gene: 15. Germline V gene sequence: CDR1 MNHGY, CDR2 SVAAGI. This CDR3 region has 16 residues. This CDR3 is CASNPKKDRRDYEQYF. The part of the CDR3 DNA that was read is TGTGCCAGCAACCCAAAAAAGGACAGGAGAGACTACGAG.

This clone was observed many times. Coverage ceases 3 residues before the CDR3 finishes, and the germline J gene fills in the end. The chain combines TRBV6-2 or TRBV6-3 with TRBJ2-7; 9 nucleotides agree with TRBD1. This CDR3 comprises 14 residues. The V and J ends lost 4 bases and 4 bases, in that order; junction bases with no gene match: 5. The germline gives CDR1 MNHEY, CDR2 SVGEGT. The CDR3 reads CASSLWTGVYEQYF. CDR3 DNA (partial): TGTGCCAGCAGTTTATGGACAGGGGTATACGAG.

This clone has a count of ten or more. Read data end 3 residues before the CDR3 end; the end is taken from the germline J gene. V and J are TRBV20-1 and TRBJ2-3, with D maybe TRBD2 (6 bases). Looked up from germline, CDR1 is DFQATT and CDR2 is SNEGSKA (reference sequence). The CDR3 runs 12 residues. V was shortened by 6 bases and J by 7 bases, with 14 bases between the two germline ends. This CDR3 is CSAARERHTQYF. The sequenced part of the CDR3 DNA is TGCAGTGCAGCCCGGGAGCGGCATACG.